These 5 T cell receptor beta chains share one sample of origin, sequenced in a study of T cell responses to AZD1222 COVID-19 vaccine (dated by TCRdb to the early 2020s). Taken with the paper, the label for time point translates to: baseline before first vaccination. Library creation used the immunoSEQ multiplex PCR assay. TCRdb obtained this table from immuneACCESS and retained in-frame rearrangements with V and J assigned. These tables miss some clones; where compared with another copy, unresolved V genes account for less than half of the shortfall, and the remainder is unexplained. In all, the sample holds over 120,000 clones, and 75% to 90% of those were seen once. Jointly, the top ten make up roughly 1.7% of the sample. The material was peripheral blood, obtained on day 0 of AZD1222 vaccination. These receptors all come from an adult in good health.

The chain recombines TRBV2 with TRBJ2-5; a possible D gene is TRBD2 (6 bases). The CDR3 is made up of 12 amino acids. Germline V gene data show CDR1 as SNHLY and CDR2 as FYNNEI. V was trimmed by 6 bases and J by 4 bases, leaving 9 bases between them. The CDR3 region has the DNA TGTGCCAGCAGCCAGGGAGGAGAGACCCAGTACTTC. Amino acids: CASSQGGETQYF.

The rearrangement uses TRBV6-5 and TRBJ1-1; 9 nucleotides agree with TRBD1. The CDR3 sequence is 15 residues long. CDR1 and CDR2 (germline): MNHEY, SVGAGI. The junction had 8 bases not matched to a gene; V was cut back by 6 bases and J by 3 bases. DNA of the CDR3: TGTGCCAGCAGCCGACAGGGGGTGGTCGACACTGAAGCTTTCTTT. It translates to CASSRQGVVDTEAFF.

The chain carries TRBV2 and TRBJ1-1; no reliable D call. CDR1 SNHLY and CDR2 FYNNEI come from the germline V gene. The CDR3 spans 14 residues. V was pared by 3 bases and J by 2 bases, with 10 bases between. This CDR3 reads CASSEFGPNTEAFF. CDR3 DNA: TGTGCCAGCAGTGAGTTTGGCCCTAACACTGAAGCTTTCTTT.

This clone was seen a single time. The rearrangement uses TRBV2 and TRBJ2-3; no reliable D call. Germline assignment: CDR1 SNHLY and CDR2 FYNNEI. CDR3 length equals 12 residues. The germline V and J ends were trimmed by 5 bases and 11 bases, with 14 bases remaining between them. The CDR3: CASSRARSGQYF. For the CDR3, the DNA is TGTGCCAGCAGTCGAGCTAGAAGTGGGCAGTATTTT.

This clone was seen more than once but under ten times. This rearrangement joins TRBV9 to TRBJ2-1, with D hard to call. Germline V lookup: CDR1 SGDLS, CDR2 YYNGEE. The CDR3 totals 15 residues. V was clipped by 0 bases and J by 2 bases, with 9 bases between them. The CDR3: CASSVEGSTYNEQFF. The CDR3 nucleotides are TGTGCCAGCAGCGTAGAAGGATCTACCTACAATGAGCAGTTCTTC.